This T cell receptor (beta chain) emerged from a study of T cells in women clearing cervical HPV infection. For the study at large: Cases: HPV16-related CIN3 or worse on histology, a couple of invasive cancers. Broader study findings: T-cell numbers per sample were unknown and may explain richness differences.

Deletions cut 2 bases from V and 3 bases from J, with 4 bases between. From germline, CDR1 is PRHDT and CDR2 FYEKMQ (reference sequence). The CDR3 is made up of 12 amino acids. Regarding this clone: What it binds is unknown. The read terminates 3 residues ahead of where the CDR3 ends, so the germline J gene completes it.

Assay: immunoSEQ multiplex PCR; the TCRdb copy retains only in-frame clones and omits some. This listing includes around 15,000 clones. The V gene is TRBV13, the J gene TRBJ2-5; D not certain. This clonotype was sampled from a woman aged 18 to 69 with a cervical HPV16 infection that either progressed to CIN3+ or cleared (not recorded which). Input material: blood buffy coat. CDR3 DNA, as far as it was read: TGTGCCAGCAGCTTACATGAAGAGACC. This encodes CASSLHEET. The complete CDR3 reads CASSLHEETQYF.